The 32 T cell receptor beta chains below come from one sample, sequenced in a study of beta chain features in type 1 diabetes. Every bit of the isolated RNA underwent reverse transcription, so sequencing read expressed TCRB transcripts. The assay was immunoSEQ multiplex PCR, and TCRdb's table has in-frame clones only and misses some. The sample includes more than 300,000 clones, roughly 16% of them seen just once. Source material: naive CD4+ T cells from blood. These receptors originate from a woman in her late teens or twenties in good health.

This clone showed up just a few times. V is TRBV29-1 and J is TRBJ1-1; TRBD1 aligns across 7 bases. CDR3 length: 13 residues. The germline gives CDR1 SQVTM, CDR2 ANQGSEA. The V gene end was trimmed by 6 bases and the J gene end by 0 bases; junction bases not matched to a gene: 4. The CDR3 DNA reads as TGCAGCGTCACAGGGGACATGAACACTGAAGCTTTCTTT. Amino acid sequence: CSVTGDMNTEAFF.

The sample holds a few counts of this clone. The chain links TRBV7-9 to TRBJ2-7, with D possibly TRBD2 on 5 matching bases. This CDR3 region has 15 residues. V gave up 5 bases and J gave up 3 bases, with 17 bases separating them. Germline V lookup: CDR1 SEHNR, CDR2 FQNEAQ (reference sequence). CDR3 residues: CASSLSRVLLYEQYF. The CDR3 DNA reads as TGTGCCAGCAGCCTTTCGCGGGTCCTACTCTACGAGCAGTACTTC.

The chain employs TRBV27 and TRBJ2-7; TRBD2 aligns across 7 bases. Germline-derived CDR1 and CDR2 are MNHEY and SMNVEV (reference sequence). Germline trimming cut 4 bases from V and 4 bases from J; bases unmatched to any gene: 7. CDR3 length: 14 amino acids. The CDR3 sequence is CASSSGRVSYEQYF. The CDR3 DNA is TGTGCCAGCAGTTCGGGGAGGGTTTCATACGAGCAGTACTTC.

This clone was observed a few times. The rearrangement links TRBV5-6 to TRBJ1-5, with TRBD1 identical over 10 bases. The length of the CDR3 is 17 residues. The germline gives CDR1 SGHDT, CDR2 YYEEEE. V shed 2 bases, J shed 4 bases, and the junction held 9 bases outside the gene matches. In DNA form, the CDR3 reads TGTGCCAGCAGCTTAAATACCGGGACAGGGGCTAATCAGCCCCAGCATTTT. Its translation is CASSLNTGTGANQPQHF.

This clone has only a few counts. The chain has TRBV10-3 and TRBJ2-1; D is ambiguous. CDR3 length: 12 residues. V lost 0 bases and J 7 bases, leaving 4 bases between the germline ends. The V gene's germline CDR1 is ENHRY and CDR2 SYGVKD. CDR3 DNA: TGTGCCATCAGTGAGTCGACTAATGAGCAGTTCTTC. Its protein is CAISESTNEQFF.

The table lists this clone with a few counts. This chain joins TRBV13 and TRBJ1-5; 7 nucleotides match TRBD1. With 6 bases clipped from V and 6 bases from J, the junction kept 11 bases outside the gene matches. The CDR3 contains 15 residues. CDR1 is PRHDT and CDR2 is FYEKMQ in the germline V gene (reference sequence). In DNA, the CDR3 is TGTGCCAGCAGAAAAGGGGGCAGGGAACGTCAGCCCCAGCATTTT. As protein: CASRKGGRERQPQHF.

The V call is TRBV7-9, the J call TRBJ2-7, with 11 bases lining up with TRBD2. This CDR3 is 14 amino acids long. Looked up from germline, CDR1 is SEHNR and CDR2 is FQNEAQ (reference sequence). V trimming: 8 bases; J trimming: 7 bases; junction bases outside the gene matches: 10. CDR3 loop: CASGLAGGIGEQYF. The DNA for the CDR3 is TGTGCCAGCGGGCTAGCGGGAGGAATTGGGGAGCAGTACTTC.

This clone was recorded a few times. The chain combines TRBV29-1 with TRBJ2-3; D is unclear. Germline V gene sequence: CDR1 SQVTM, CDR2 ANQGSEA. The V end lost 7 bases, the J end lost 0 bases, and 14 bases lay between the germline ends. The CDR3 extends over 14 amino acids. Here the CDR3 reads CSACRTWSTDTQYF. The CDR3 DNA is TGCAGCGCTTGCCGAACTTGGAGCACAGATACGCAGTATTTT.

The J gene is TRBJ2-5, the V gene TRBV4-3; TRBD1 agrees at 7 bases. The CDR3 is 16 amino acids. Trimming cost V 1 base and J 5 bases; bases outside gene matches: 10. Germline CDR1 is LGHNA and CDR2 is YSLEER. CDR3 nucleotides: TGCGCCAGCAGCCAAGCCGGGACAGCGGTAGCGGAGACCCAGTACTTC. Translating gives CASSQAGTAVAETQYF.

There are a few counts of this clone. The rearrangement links TRBV29-1 to TRBJ2-2, with a tentative D call TRBD1 (5 bases). The CDR3 totals 14 residues. In germline, CDR1 is SQVTM, CDR2 ANQGSEA. The germline V and J ends were trimmed by 7 bases and 0 bases, with 12 bases remaining between them. CDR3 bases: TGCAGCGCCACAACAGGCACGAACACCGGGGAGCTGTTTTTT. Protein product: CSATTGTNTGELFF.

This clone appeared a few times. The rearrangement uses TRBV25-1 and TRBJ1-2; 7 bases agree with TRBD1. Germline CDR1 is MGHDK and CDR2 is SYGVNS. CDR3 length: 14 amino acids. Trimming removed 3 bases from V and 8 bases from J; junction bases left unmatched: 9. In nucleotides, the CDR3 is TGTGCCAGCAGTGACAAGATCGGGACAGCCGGCTACACCTTC. Its translation is CASSDKIGTAGYTF.

The CDR3 reads CASSLEGAVNEQFF. Here the CDR3 DNA reads TGTGCCAGCAGCTTGGAAGGGGCGGTTAATGAGCAGTTCTTC. The chain carries TRBV7-2 and TRBJ2-1; tentatively, D is TRBD1 (5 bases). CDR1 SGHTA and CDR2 FQGNSA come from the germline V gene. The CDR3 is made up of 14 amino acids. Trimming pared 3 bases from V and 7 bases from J, leaving 13 bases between.

There are a few counts of this clone. This chain uses TRBV12-5 with TRBJ2-3; D is unresolved. The CDR3 length is 13 residues. CDR1 is LGHNT, CDR2 FRNRAP, per germline. Trimming removed 4 bases at V and 2 bases at J, with 7 bases between. This CDR3 reads CASGWRLTDTQYF. The CDR3 nucleotides read TGTGCTAGTGGTTGGAGACTCACAGATACGCAGTATTTT.

The rearrangement uses TRBV7-2 and TRBJ2-7; 11 bases fit TRBD2. V lost 6 bases and J lost 6; bases outside the gene matches: 7. The length of the CDR3 is 14 residues. Germline V lookup: CDR1 SGHTA, CDR2 FQGNSA. CDR3 DNA sequence: TGTGCCAGCAGGTCGACTAGCGGGATCGGCGAGCAGTACTTC. It codes for CASRSTSGIGEQYF.

This clone has more than one count but fewer than ten. The chain uses TRBV2 and TRBJ2-5; D gene ambiguous. Trimming took off 7 bases at V and 1 base at J, with 13 bases between the two ends. Germline CDR1 and CDR2: SNHLY and FYNNEI. This CDR3 comprises 14 residues. In DNA, the CDR3 is TGTGCCAGCAAGAGTAGCTCGATCCAAGAGACCCAGTACTTC. It is translated as CASKSSSIQETQYF.

The V and J genes are TRBV9 and TRBJ2-1; TRBD2 is a possible D gene (5 bases). Trimming cost V 4 bases and J 0 bases, with 17 bases left between them. The germline V gene encodes CDR1 SGDLS and CDR2 YYNGEE. This CDR3 has 17 amino acids. The CDR3: CASSLRLGGGSYNEQFF. Written as DNA, the CDR3 is TGTGCCAGCAGCCTCCGGTTAGGCGGAGGCTCCTACAATGAGCAGTTCTTC. Using reference TRBV9 and TRBJ2-1 for the parts outside the CDR3, the full variable domain is DSGVTQTPKHLITATGQRVTLRCSPRSGDLSVYWYQQSLDQGLQFLIQYYNGEERAKGNILERFSAQQFPDLHSELNLSSLELGDSALYFCASSLRLGGGSYNEQFFGPGTRLTVL.

This clone has just a few counts. This same CDR3 is encoded by further DNA sequences in the sample. The V call is TRBV7-9, the J call TRBJ2-5; the D is unclear. The CDR3 extends over 13 amino acids. Germline V gives CDR1 SEHNR, CDR2 FQNEAQ (reference sequence). The V end was cut by 3 bases, the J end by 4 bases, with 9 bases between. Here the CDR3 reads CASSLARLETQYF. In nucleotides, the CDR3 is TGTGCCAGCAGCTTGGCCCGATTAGAGACCCAGTACTTC.

The chain combines TRBV2 with TRBJ1-1; D gene uncertain. The CDR3 is 15 amino acids. V dropped 8 bases and J dropped 0 bases, with 16 bases sitting between them. Germline V gene lookup returns CDR1 SNHLY and CDR2 FYNNEI. The CDR3 coding sequence is TGTGCCAGCTTCGAGGAGGGAGGTTTGAACACTGAAGCTTTCTTT. It yields the protein CASFEEGGLNTEAFF. The complete variable domain, with remaining parts taken from reference TRBV2 and TRBJ1-1, reads EPEVTQTPSHQVTQMGQEVILRCVPISNHLYFYWYRQILGQKVEFLVSFYNNEISEKSEIFDDQFSVERPDGSNFTLKIRSTKLEDSAMYFCASFEEGGLNTEAFFGQGTRLTVV.

The rearrangement links TRBV11-1 to TRBJ2-7; TRBD2 matches at 8 bases. V lost 3 bases and J lost 2; bases outside the gene matches: 0. Germline V gives CDR1 SGHAT, CDR2 FQDESV (reference sequence). The CDR3 loop spans 13 amino acids. CDR3 loop: CASSFGGAYEQYF. DNA of the CDR3: TGTGCCAGCAGCTTCGGGGGGGCCTACGAGCAGTACTTC.

The V and J genes are TRBV9 and TRBJ1-4; TRBD1 agrees at 10 bases. This CDR3 is built from 15 residues. V lost 4 bases and J lost 7; bases outside the gene matches: 7. In germline, CDR1 is SGDLS, CDR2 YYNGEE. The CDR3 here is CASSPRTGGGEKLFF. CDR3 nucleotides: TGTGCCAGCAGCCCGCGGACAGGGGGGGGTGAAAAACTGTTTTTT.

This clone was counted only a few times. This chain links TRBV28 with TRBJ2-7, with TRBD2 matching over 12 bases. The CDR3 spans 15 residues. The germline CDR1 and CDR2 sequences are MDHEN and SYDVKM. With 6 bases clipped from V and 5 bases from J, the junction kept 8 bases outside the gene matches. CDR3 nucleotides: TGTGCCAGCAGCCCACTAGCGGGAGGTAACAACGAGCAGTACTTC. This gives the protein CASSPLAGGNNEQYF.

This clone was recorded a few times. The chain is built from TRBV6-6 and TRBJ2-7; a possible D gene is TRBD1 (6 bases). The CDR3 covers 13 residues. Germline V gene sequence: CDR1 MNHNY, CDR2 SVGAGI (reference sequence). The V end was cut by 6 bases, the J end by 4 bases, with 13 bases between. The CDR3 sequence: CASRWTEAYEQYF. The CDR3 region has the DNA TGTGCCAGCAGGTGGACAGAGGCATACGAGCAGTACTTC.

The chain has TRBV30 and TRBJ1-5; D is unresolved. This CDR3 spans 13 amino acids. V shed 4 bases and J shed 7 bases, with 14 bases lying between them. Germline assignment: CDR1 GTSNPN and CDR2 SVGIG (reference sequence). CDR3 DNA sequence: TGTGCCTGGACTGGAGGGATTAGGCAGCCCCAGCATTTT. Amino acids: CAWTGGIRQPQHF.

This clone was seen more than once but under ten times. The V call is TRBV15, the J call TRBJ1-5; possible D gene TRBD1, 6 bases. Germline assignment: CDR1 LNHNV and CDR2 YYDKDF (reference sequence). The CDR3 length is 14 residues. Trimming removed 1 base from V and 5 bases from J, with 9 bases in between. The CDR3 sequence: CATSRAGGDQPQHF. CDR3 DNA: TGTGCCACCAGCAGAGCGGGGGGCGATCAGCCCCAGCATTTT.

The chain uses TRBV18 and TRBJ2-3; 7 positions match TRBD2. Germline V CDR1 and CDR2: KGHSH, LQKENI. V dropped 3 bases and J dropped 6; count of bases not matched to a gene: 9. CDR3 length equals 15 residues. CDR3 loop: CASSPWEGRVDTQYF. The CDR3 DNA follows: TGTGCCAGCTCACCCTGGGAGGGACGCGTGGATACGCAGTATTTT.

This clone was detected only a few times. The chain couples TRBV20-1 to TRBJ2-7; D gene unclear. This CDR3 spans 11 amino acids. V dropped 6 bases and J dropped 4 bases, with 10 bases sitting between them. Germline values: CDR1 DFQATT, CDR2 SNEGSKA (reference sequence). CDR3 residues: CSAPLRYEQYF. The CDR3 DNA sequence: TGCAGTGCCCCCCTCCGTTACGAGCAGTACTTC.

This chain joins TRBV6-5 and TRBJ1-5; 10 nucleotides agree with TRBD1. V lost 6 bases and J lost 5; bases outside the gene matches: 7. Per the germline V gene, CDR1 is MNHEY and CDR2 is SVGAGI. The CDR3 is made up of 15 amino acids. The CDR3 protein is CASRPDRGLDQPQHF. In DNA form, the CDR3 reads TGTGCCAGCAGACCCGACAGGGGGCTAGATCAGCCCCAGCATTTT.

This clone was detected a few times. V gene TRBV5-6 combines with J gene TRBJ2-5; TRBD1 matches at 9 bases. Trimming took 6 bases from V and 2 from J; bases not matched to a gene: 8. The CDR3 runs to 15 residues. The germline V gene encodes CDR1 SGHDT and CDR2 YYEEEE. In nucleotides, the CDR3 is TGTGCCAGCACCCGGGACAGGGACTTACAAGAGACCCAGTACTTC. Its translation: CASTRDRDLQETQYF.

This clone was counted between two and nine times. This chain connects TRBV29-1 to TRBJ2-2; TRBD1 agrees at 9 bases. The CDR3 consists of 13 residues. CDR1 is SQVTM and CDR2 is ANQGSEA in the germline V gene. Germline trimming cut 5 bases from V and 3 bases from J; bases unmatched to any gene: 1. The CDR3 sequence: CSVRQGDTGELFF. The CDR3 DNA reads TGCAGCGTTCGACAGGGGGACACCGGGGAGCTGTTTTTT.

This rearrangement joins TRBV7-6 to TRBJ2-3; weak D call: TRBD2 (6 bases). Germline-derived CDR1 and CDR2 are SGHVS and FNYEAQ. CDR3 length equals 15 residues. Trimming removed 5 bases at V and 2 bases at J, with 14 bases between. The CDR3 DNA reads TGTGCCAGCAGCCCCCCAGGGACTGACACAGATACGCAGTATTTT. Protein sequence: CASSPPGTDTDTQYF.

A few counts support this clone. The chain carries TRBV5-4 and TRBJ2-5; tentatively, D is TRBD2 (6 bases). Germline assignment: CDR1 SGHNT and CDR2 YYREEE (reference sequence). Deletions cut 4 bases from V and 4 bases from J, with 11 bases between. CDR3 length: 13 amino acids. This CDR3 reads CASSVTGVETQYF. The CDR3 nucleotides read TGTGCCAGCAGCGTCACGGGGGTAGAGACCCAGTACTTC.

This clone was picked up a small number of times. V is TRBV4-3 and J is TRBJ2-7; 8 bases map to TRBD1. V lost 3 bases and J lost 4; bases outside the gene matches: 11. CDR3 length: 16 amino acids. The germline gives CDR1 LGHNA, CDR2 YSLEER. The CDR3, as DNA: TGCGCCAGCAGCCAGGGGGCCGGGACAGGCTCTTACGAGCAGTACTTC. Encoded protein: CASSQGAGTGSYEQYF.